The subject of this entry is one T cell receptor (beta chain). This may be a read error: a much more frequent sequence differs by one nucleotide. This CDR3 is missing its conserved last phenylalanine or tryptophan, likely due to a read error. This sample was taken from a study of regulatory T cells in long-lasting Graves disease. Time point of the sample: newly diagnosed GD, antithyroid drugs for less than 3 months. PBMC-derived RNA was used for the TCR library. Both iRepertoire HTBI primers and Arm-PCR of CDR3 regions were used to build the TCR beta libraries. In TCRdb, the multiplex PCR reads were re-called with MiXCR into one record per CDR3 protein. The sample holds about 210,000 distinct CDR3 sequences, roughly 18% seen once. Separately, the same data were catalogued under a study of T cells in Graves' hyperthyroidism and ophthalmopathy. Per that paper: If no ophthalmopathy progression occurred within 18 months, Graves' hyperthyroidism was stable. Patients aged 18 to 65 had newly diagnosed hyperthyroidism lasting under 2 months. RT-PCR in the first round (using the HTBI primer set) targeted the TCR CDR3.

The sequencing used peripheral blood mononuclear cells (PBMCs), collected at new diagnosis, from a patient treated with antithyroid drugs. The TCR originated in a woman in her twenties or thirties with Graves disease.

CDR3 in amino acids: CASRARVQETQYL. The CDR3 DNA follows: TGTGCCAGCAGGGCCCGGGTTCAAGAGACCCAGTACCTC. The chain couples TRBV6-1 to TRBJ2-5; the D is unclear. The CDR3 length is 13 residues. Looked up from germline, CDR1 is MNHNS and CDR2 is SASEGT. Trimming left V 6 bases short and J 2 bases short, with 10 bases between.